What follows is one TCR beta chain and its context. This clone's antigen is unknown. No clone much larger than this one lies a single base away; base qualities are absent. To identify antigen-specific CD4+ T cell clonotypes by their expansion, the ViraFEST assay first stimulated PBMC with viral peptide pools and then applied TCR sequencing. After about 9 days of culture, CD4+ T cells were isolated with the EasySep CD4+ T cell isolation kit. Negative nucleocapsid antibody results before and after vaccination confirmed that the healthy vaccine recipients had no prior SARS-CoV-2 infection. A few million PBMC per well were cultured with approximately 10 ug/ml peptides in IMDM containing around 5.3% human AB serum, approximately 10 IU/ml IL-2 and gentamicin. Half of the culture medium was replaced with fresh IL-2-containing medium on days 3 and 7. Each peptide stimulation condition was cultured in triplicate wells unless otherwise noted. PBMC were separated from whole blood using Ficoll-Paque Plus gradient centrifugation and were then either cryopreserved at -140C or used fresh. The overlapping peptide pools covered the spike proteins of SARS-CoV-2 and of the common cold coronaviruses HCoV-NL63, HCoV-OC43 and HCoV-229E. The QIAamp micro DNA kit was used to extract genomic DNA from the cultured CD4+ T cells.

The library came from the immunoSEQ multiplex PCR assay. DNA from the cultured, isolated CD4+ T cells was subjected to TCR beta CDR3 sequencing. The original methods were these. Non-productive TCR sequences were discarded, and reads were trimmed to the CDR3 region, with only CDR3s of 7 or more amino acids retained. The MANAFEST web app was used to pick out antigen-specific clonotypes by comparing their expansion in peptide wells with that in reference cultures. For clones to be considered positive, expansion at FDR<0.05 versus reference and all other wells, an odds ratio above 5, and a frequency above 0.1% in two replicate wells were required. A clonotype was called cross-reactive if it was significantly expanded both in SARS-CoV-2 spike wells and in at least one common cold coronavirus spike condition. CDR3 similarity was assessed by Levenshtein distance using the stringdist R package, and unrooted trees were constructed with ape in R 3.6.1. TCRdb holds this immuneACCESS table with in-frame rearrangements only. Some clones are missing; in checked studies, unresolved V genes explain under half, and the rest has no known cause. V and J calls plus clone size are reproduced from that table; the DNA served to infer D and trimming. Counted in this sample were 73,000 or so clones; under 80% of them appeared once. Of the sample, roughly a tenth falls within the top ten clones.

Clipping removes 0 bases from V and 0 bases from J, with 8 as the unmatched junction base count. The germline V gene sets CDR1 to SGHRS and CDR2 to YFSETQ. The CDR3 holds 18 amino acids from the cysteine to the phenylalanine. Of all the DNA, just the CDR3 is kept, 54 bases in frame from base 1. The data were taken from a study of vaccination effects on CD4 cells after COVID-19 (dated by TCRdb to 2022 to 2024). Describing the broader study: Each participant got two doses of an mRNA SARS-CoV-2 vaccine, either BNT162b2 or mRNA-1273. SARS-CoV-2 spike-specific CD4+ TCR repertoires were compared before and after mRNA vaccination in COVID-19 convalescent patients and in infection-naive vaccine recipients. A total of 10 COVID-19 convalescent patients and several SARS-CoV-2-naive healthy vaccine recipients were included in the full study. The Oncomine TCR Beta short-read assay on an Illumina iSeq 100 was used to sequence cultures from other donors in the study. Results and caveats for the whole study, not just this receptor: In healthy vaccine recipients, vaccine-induced clones were almost all SARS-CoV-2 mono-reactive, with only 1 of 255 being cross-reactive with common cold coronaviruses. At late post-vaccination timepoints, both infection-induced and vaccine-induced clones showed marked clonal contraction, consistent with waning T cell responses. The study was limited by a small number of convalescent patients, and early post-infection timepoints were lacking.

The sequence came from a human donor who received a COVID-19 vaccine. Recombination connected TRBV5-1 to TRBJ2-2; 7 middle bases align to TRBD2. Sequenced material: CD4+ T cells from PBMCs cultured with SARS-CoV-2 spike peptides, taken before COVID-19 vaccination. This specimen's cell subset or site label, interpreted: SARS-CoV-2 spike overlapping peptide pool stimulation. The DNA sequence follows: TGCGCCAGCAGCTTGGCCTGGGGAGGGCGAACGAACACCGGGGAGCTGTTTTTT. Translated, it gives CASSLAWGGRTNTGELFF.